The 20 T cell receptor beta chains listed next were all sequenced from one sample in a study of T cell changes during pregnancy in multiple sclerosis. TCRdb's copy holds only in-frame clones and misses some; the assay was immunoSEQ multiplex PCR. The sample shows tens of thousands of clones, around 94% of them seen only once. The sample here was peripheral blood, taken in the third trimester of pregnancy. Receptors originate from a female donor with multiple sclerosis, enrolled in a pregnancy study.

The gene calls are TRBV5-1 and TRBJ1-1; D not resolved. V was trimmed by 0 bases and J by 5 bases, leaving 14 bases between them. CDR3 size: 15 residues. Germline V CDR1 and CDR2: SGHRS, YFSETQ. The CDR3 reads CASSLGSPAGTEAFF. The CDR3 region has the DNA TGCGCCAGCAGCTTGGGGAGCCCCGCGGGGACTGAAGCTTTCTTT.

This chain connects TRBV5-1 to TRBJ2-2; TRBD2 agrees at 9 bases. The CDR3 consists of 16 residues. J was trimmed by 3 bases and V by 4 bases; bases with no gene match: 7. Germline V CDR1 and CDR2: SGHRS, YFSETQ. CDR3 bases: TGCGCCAGCAGCACCCCGGGACTAGCCCACACCGGGGAGCTGTTTTTT. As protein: CASSTPGLAHTGELFF.

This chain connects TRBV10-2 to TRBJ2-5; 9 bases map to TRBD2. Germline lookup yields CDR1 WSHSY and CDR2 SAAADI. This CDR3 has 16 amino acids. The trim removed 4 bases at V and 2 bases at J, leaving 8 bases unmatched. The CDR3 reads CASSVSGSFPQETQYF. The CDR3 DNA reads TGCGCCAGCAGTGTTAGCGGGAGTTTCCCTCAAGAGACCCAGTACTTC.

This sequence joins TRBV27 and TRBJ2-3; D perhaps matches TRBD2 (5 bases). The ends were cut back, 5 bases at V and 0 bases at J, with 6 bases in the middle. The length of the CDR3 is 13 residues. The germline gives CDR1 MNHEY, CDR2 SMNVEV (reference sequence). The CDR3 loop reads CASSRGSTDTQYF. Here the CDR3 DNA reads TGTGCCAGCAGTCGGGGTAGCACAGATACGCAGTATTTT.

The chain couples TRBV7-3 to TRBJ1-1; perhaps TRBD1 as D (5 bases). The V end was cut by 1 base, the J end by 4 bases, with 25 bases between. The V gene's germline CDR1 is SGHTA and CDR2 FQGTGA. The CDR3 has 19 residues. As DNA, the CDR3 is TGTGCCAGCAGCTTAATCTCCCGGGACCGAGTCAAGGGAGGCACTGAAGCTTTCTTT. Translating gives CASSLISRDRVKGGTEAFF. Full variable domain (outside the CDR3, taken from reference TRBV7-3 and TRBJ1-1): GAGVSQTPSNKVTEKGKYVELRCDPISGHTALYWYRQSLGQGPEFLIYFQGTGAADDSGLPNDRFFAVRPEGSVSTLKIQRTERGDSAVYLCASSLISRDRVKGGTEAFFGQGTRLTVV.

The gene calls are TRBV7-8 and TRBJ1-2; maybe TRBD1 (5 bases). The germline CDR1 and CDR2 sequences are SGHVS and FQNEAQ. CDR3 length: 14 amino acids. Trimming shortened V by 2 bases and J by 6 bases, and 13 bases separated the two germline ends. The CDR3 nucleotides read TGTGCCAGCAGCTTAAGTCGGGCAGGGAATGGCTACACCTTC. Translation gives CASSLSRAGNGYTF.

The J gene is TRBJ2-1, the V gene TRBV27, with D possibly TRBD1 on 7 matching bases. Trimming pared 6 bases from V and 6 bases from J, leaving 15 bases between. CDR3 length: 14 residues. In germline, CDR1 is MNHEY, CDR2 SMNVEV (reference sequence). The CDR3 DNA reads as TGTGCCAGCAGCCCTCGACAGGGAGGCAATGAGCAGTTCTTC. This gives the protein CASSPRQGGNEQFF.

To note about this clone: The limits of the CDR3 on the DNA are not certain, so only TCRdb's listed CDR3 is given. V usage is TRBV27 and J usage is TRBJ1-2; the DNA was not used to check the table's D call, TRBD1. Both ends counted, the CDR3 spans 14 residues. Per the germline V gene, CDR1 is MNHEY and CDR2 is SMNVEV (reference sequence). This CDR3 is CASSTSDRVYGYTF.

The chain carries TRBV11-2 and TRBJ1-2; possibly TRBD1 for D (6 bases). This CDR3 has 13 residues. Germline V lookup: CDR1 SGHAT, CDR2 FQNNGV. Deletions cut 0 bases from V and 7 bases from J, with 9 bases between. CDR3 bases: TGTGCCAGCAGCTTAGACAGGGGCCGTGGCTACACCTTC. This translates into CASSLDRGRGYTF.

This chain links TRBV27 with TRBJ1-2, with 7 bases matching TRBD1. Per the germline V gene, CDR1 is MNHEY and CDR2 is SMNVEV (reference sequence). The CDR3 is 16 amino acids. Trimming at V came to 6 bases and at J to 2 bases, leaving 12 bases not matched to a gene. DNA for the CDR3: TGTGCCAGCAGCGAGTACTCAGGGGGTCGGAACTATGGCTACACCTTC. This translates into CASSEYSGGRNYGYTF.

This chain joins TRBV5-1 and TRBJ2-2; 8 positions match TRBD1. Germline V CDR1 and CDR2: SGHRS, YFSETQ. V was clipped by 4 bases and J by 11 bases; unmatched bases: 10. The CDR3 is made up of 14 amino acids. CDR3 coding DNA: TGCGCCAGCAGCCGGACAGGGACCTCCTTAGAGCTGTTTTTT. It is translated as CASSRTGTSLELFF.

CDR3 in amino acids: CASRVGTNYEQYF. In DNA, the CDR3 is TGTGCCAGCAGGGTCGGGACTAACTACGAGCAGTACTTC. The rearrangement joins TRBV6-6 to TRBJ2-7, with 7 bases lining up with TRBD2. This CDR3 is 13 amino acids long. The V gene's germline CDR1 is MNHNY and CDR2 SVGAGI (reference sequence). The V segment lost 6 bases and the J segment 3 bases; nucleotides outside the gene matches: 5.

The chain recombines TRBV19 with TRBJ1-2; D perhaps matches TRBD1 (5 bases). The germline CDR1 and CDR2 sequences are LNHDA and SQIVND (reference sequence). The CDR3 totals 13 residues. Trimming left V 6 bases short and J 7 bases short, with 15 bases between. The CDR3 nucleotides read TGTGCCAGTAGCATGGGCAGGGTTGCTGGCTACACCTTC. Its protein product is CASSMGRVAGYTF.

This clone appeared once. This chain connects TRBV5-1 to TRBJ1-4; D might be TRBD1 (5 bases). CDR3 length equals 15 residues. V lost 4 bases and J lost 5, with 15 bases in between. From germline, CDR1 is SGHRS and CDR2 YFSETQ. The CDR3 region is CASSQGTDVNEKLFF. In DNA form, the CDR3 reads TGCGCCAGCAGCCAAGGGACTGACGTCAATGAAAAACTGTTTTTT.

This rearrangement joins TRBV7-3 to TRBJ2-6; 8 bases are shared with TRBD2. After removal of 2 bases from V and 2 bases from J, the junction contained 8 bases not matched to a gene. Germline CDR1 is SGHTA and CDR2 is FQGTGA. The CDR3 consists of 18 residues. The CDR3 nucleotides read TGTGCCAGCAGCTTAGGGAGCGGGAGAGGCACTGGGGCCAACGTCCTGACTTTC. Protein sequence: CASSLGSGRGTGANVLTF.

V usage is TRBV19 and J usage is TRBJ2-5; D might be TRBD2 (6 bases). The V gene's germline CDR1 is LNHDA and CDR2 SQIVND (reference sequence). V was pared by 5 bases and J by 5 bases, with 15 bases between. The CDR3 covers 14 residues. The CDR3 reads CASSARLEYETQYF. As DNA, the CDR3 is TGTGCCAGTAGTGCCAGACTAGAGTATGAGACCCAGTACTTC.

In nucleotides, the CDR3 is TGCGCCAGCTCCCAGGGCAGGTATACTAACTATGGCTACACCTTC. The encoded protein is CASSQGRYTNYGYTF. This chain uses TRBV4-3 with TRBJ1-2, with D maybe TRBD1 (5 bases). V was cut by 8 bases and J by 0 bases, with 16 bases left in between. The CDR3 loop spans 15 amino acids. Germline V gene sequence: CDR1 LGHNA, CDR2 YSLEER.

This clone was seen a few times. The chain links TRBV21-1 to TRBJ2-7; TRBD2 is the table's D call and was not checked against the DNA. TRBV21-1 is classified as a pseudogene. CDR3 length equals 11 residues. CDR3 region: CASGFRGEQYF. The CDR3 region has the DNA TGTGCCAGCGGGTTCCGGGGAGAGCAGTACTTC.

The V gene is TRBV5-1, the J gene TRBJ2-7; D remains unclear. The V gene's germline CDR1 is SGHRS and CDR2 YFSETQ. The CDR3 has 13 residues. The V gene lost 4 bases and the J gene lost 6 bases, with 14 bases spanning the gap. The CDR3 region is CASSTGSGLEQYF. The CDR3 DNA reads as TGCGCCAGCAGCACGGGTTCGGGTCTCGAGCAGTACTTC.

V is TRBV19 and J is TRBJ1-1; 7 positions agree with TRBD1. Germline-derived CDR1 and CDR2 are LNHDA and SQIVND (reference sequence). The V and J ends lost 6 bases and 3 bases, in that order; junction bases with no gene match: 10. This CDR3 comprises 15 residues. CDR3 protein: CASRWPTGRHTEAFF. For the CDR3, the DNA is TGTGCCAGTAGATGGCCGACAGGGAGGCACACTGAAGCTTTCTTT.